The 13 T cell receptor beta chains in this list originate from one sample, sequenced in a study of blood T cell repertoires in COVID-19. The method was immunoSEQ multiplex PCR; TCRdb's version includes in-frame clones alone and lacks a portion of them. In the table there are roughly 150,000 clones, about 89% of which are singletons. Sequenced: peripheral blood. The origin of the receptors is an elderly man with acute or convalescent COVID-19.

The CDR3 sequence is CASSDRAFDTEAFF. The CDR3 nucleotides read TGTGCCAGTTCAGACAGAGCGTTTGACACTGAAGCTTTCTTT. The genes are TRBV19 and TRBJ1-1, with D possibly TRBD1 on 5 matching bases. V lost 8 bases to trimming and J lost 3 bases, with 16 bases between them. The CDR3 is 14 residues long. Germline V lookup: CDR1 LNHDA, CDR2 SQIVND (reference sequence).

This chain connects TRBV9 to TRBJ2-3; 7 bases align to TRBD2. The V gene end was trimmed by 0 bases and the J gene end by 4 bases; junction bases not matched to a gene: 11. The CDR3 has 17 residues. Germline V gene sequence: CDR1 SGDLS, CDR2 YYNGEE. The CDR3, as DNA: TGTGCCAGCAGCGTAGGCCGGGGAGGGAATCTAGCAGATACGCAGTATTTT. Residues: CASSVGRGGNLADTQYF.

This clone was detected once. The chain links TRBV7-8 to TRBJ1-4; D call uncertain. This CDR3 spans 13 amino acids. Germline V lookup: CDR1 SGHVS, CDR2 FQNEAQ. Trimming stripped 4 bases from V and 3 bases from J, with 6 bases between. CDR3 amino acids: CASSYGANEKLFF. The CDR3 DNA reads TGTGCCAGCAGCTACGGGGCTAATGAAAAACTGTTTTTT.

This chain links TRBV28 with TRBJ1-5; no clear D. The V gene's germline CDR1 is MDHEN and CDR2 SYDVKM. This CDR3 spans 13 amino acids. Trimming pared 6 bases from V and 6 bases from J, leaving 12 bases between. CDR3 in amino acids: CASSSARSQPQHF. DNA of the CDR3: TGTGCCAGCAGCTCCGCGAGGAGTCAGCCCCAGCATTTT.

The rearrangement links TRBV19 to TRBJ1-3, with a weak D call TRBD1 (6 bases). The CDR3 is 15 amino acids. V lost 3 bases and J 0 bases, leaving 9 bases between the germline ends. Germline CDR1 and CDR2: LNHDA and SQIVND (reference sequence). The CDR3 DNA is TGTGCCAGTAGTATCGGGACAAGCTCTGGAAACACCATATATTTT. It codes for CASSIGTSSGNTIYF.

The chain uses TRBV5-1 and TRBJ2-2, with unresolved D. Germline-derived CDR1 and CDR2 are SGHRS and YFSETQ. The CDR3 sequence is 15 residues long. The V end lost 1 base, the J end lost 3 bases, and 10 bases lay between the germline ends. This chain's CDR3 is CASSLISPDTGELFF. As DNA, the CDR3 is TGCGCCAGCAGCTTGATATCCCCCGACACCGGGGAGCTGTTTTTT.

V gene TRBV28 combines with J gene TRBJ1-2; 11 nucleotides line up with TRBD1. The germline V gene encodes CDR1 MDHEN and CDR2 SYDVKM. Germline trimming cut 5 bases from V and 5 bases from J; bases unmatched to any gene: 7. The CDR3 is 15 residues long. CDR3 residues: CASSGTGGVSYGYTF. CDR3 DNA: TGTGCCAGCAGTGGGACAGGGGGGGTGTCGTATGGCTACACCTTC.

The rearrangement joins TRBV7-2 to TRBJ2-2, with 9 bases matching TRBD2. Germline loops: CDR1 SGHTA, CDR2 FQGNSA. V lost 4 bases to trimming and J lost 6 bases; unmatched junction nucleotides: 6. The CDR3 runs to 15 residues. CDR3 sequence reads: CASSSSSGSSGELFF. The CDR3 nucleotides read TGTGCCAGCAGCTCCAGTAGCGGGAGCTCCGGGGAGCTGTTTTTT.

This chain joins TRBV4-1 and TRBJ1-3, with TRBD1 as a possible D gene (5 bases). CDR3 length equals 15 residues. CDR1 and CDR2 (germline): MGHRA, YSYEKL. V lost 0 bases and J 7 bases, leaving 13 bases between the germline ends. Written as DNA, the CDR3 is TGCGCCAGCAGCCAAGACGGGACTCTGTGGAACACCATATATTTT. Translating it yields CASSQDGTLWNTIYF.

The J gene is TRBJ1-1, the V gene TRBV29-1, with no clear D. The length of the CDR3 is 14 residues. The V and J ends lost 5 bases and 4 bases respectively, with 17 bases between them. In germline, CDR1 is SQVTM, CDR2 ANQGSEA. CDR3 in amino acids: CSVLPRLVTTEAFF. The CDR3 bases are TGCAGCGTTCTCCCCAGGTTGGTGACCACTGAAGCTTTCTTT.

CDR3 nucleotide sequence: TGTGCCAGCAGTCTACAGGGGGACAATGAAAAACTGTTTTTT. Amino acids: CASSLQGDNEKLFF. This rearrangement joins TRBV28 to TRBJ1-4, with 8 bases fitting TRBD1. This CDR3 is 14 amino acids long. Germline V CDR1 and CDR2: MDHEN, SYDVKM. V lost 5 bases, J lost 5 bases, and 4 bases stayed unmatched.

The rearrangement uses TRBV5-5 and TRBJ1-1, with a weak D call TRBD1 (6 bases). The CDR3 totals 15 residues. V lost 5 bases and J 0 bases, leaving 14 bases between the germline ends. Germline CDR1 and CDR2: SGHKS and YYEKEE (reference sequence). The DNA for the CDR3 is TGTGCCAGCAGTCGTGACAGGATCATGAACACTGAAGCTTTCTTT. This sequence encodes CASSRDRIMNTEAFF.

V and J are TRBV2 and TRBJ2-7; D remains ambiguous. V was trimmed by 4 bases and J by 1 base, leaving 8 bases between them. CDR1 is SNHLY, CDR2 FYNNEI, per germline. This CDR3 region has 13 residues. CDR3: CASSAHKSYEQYF. CDR3 nucleotide sequence: TGTGCCAGCAGTGCGCACAAATCCTACGAGCAGTACTTC.